Presented here are 7 T cell receptor beta chains from one specimen sequenced in a study of T cell responses to AZD1222 COVID-19 vaccine (dated by TCRdb to about 2021). Libraries were built with the immunoSEQ multiplex PCR assay. TCRdb stores this immuneACCESS table with in-frame sequences only. Part of the clones is absent; in the studies checked, under half of the shortfall reflects unresolved V genes, and no reason is known for the rest. In all, the sample holds roughly 150,000 clones, and around nine tenths of those were seen once. Roughly 1.6% of the sample lies in the top ten. This specimen's time point label, interpreted: about 28 days (+/-7) after the second vaccine dose. Sequences were derived from peripheral blood, sampled 28 days after the second AZD1222 dose. The receptors shown here come from an adult who received the AZD1222 COVID-19 vaccine.

This chain links TRBV7-2 with TRBJ2-7; D unclear. The V and J ends lost 1 base and 2 bases respectively, with 12 bases between them. The CDR3 is made up of 15 amino acids. Germline V lookup: CDR1 SGHTA, CDR2 FQGNSA. The CDR3: CASSLDPSSPYEQYF. Written as DNA, the CDR3 is TGTGCCAGCAGCTTAGATCCCAGTTCCCCCTACGAGCAGTACTTC.

This clone was detected a few times. In the same sample, other DNA sequences code for this CDR3. The chain employs TRBV3-1 (or the pseudogene TRBV3-2) and TRBJ2-7; no clear D gene. Germline V gene lookup returns CDR1 LGHDT and CDR2 YNNKEL (reference sequence). V dropped 4 bases and J dropped 3 bases, with 4 bases sitting between them. CDR3 length: 11 amino acids. CDR3 nucleotide sequence: TGTGCCAGCAGCCTCTACTACGAGCAGTACTTC. It is translated as CASSLYYEQYF.

In DNA, the CDR3 is TGCGCCAGCAGCCAACGGGACCCCCATGGCTACACCTTC. It specifies CASSQRDPHGYTF. The chain employs TRBV4-1 and TRBJ1-2; weak D call: TRBD1 (5 bases). Trimming stripped 2 bases from V and 6 bases from J, with 10 bases between. This CDR3 comprises 13 residues. The germline CDR1 and CDR2 sequences are MGHRA and YSYEKL.

The rearrangement links TRBV18 to TRBJ1-3; D not certain. Deletions cut 2 bases from V and 4 bases from J, with 12 bases between. This CDR3 is built from 15 residues. Germline assignment: CDR1 KGHSH and CDR2 LQKENI. The CDR3 loop is CASSPIEAVGNTIYF. The CDR3 DNA reads as TGTGCCAGCTCACCAATAGAGGCAGTCGGAAACACCATATATTTT.

CDR3 in amino acids: CASSLGTSGRRNEQYF. The CDR3, as DNA: TGTGCCAGCAGCTTAGGGACTAGCGGGAGAAGAAACGAGCAGTACTTC. The chain is built from TRBV11-2 and TRBJ2-7; 13 bases fit TRBD2. CDR1 is SGHAT, CDR2 FQNNGV, per germline. This CDR3 comprises 16 residues. The trim removed 1 base at V and 5 bases at J, leaving 5 bases unmatched.

The rearrangement links TRBV2 to TRBJ1-1; D ambiguous. Germline V gene data show CDR1 as SNHLY and CDR2 as FYNNEI. The CDR3 extends over 15 amino acids. V lost 4 bases and J 4 bases, leaving 16 bases between the germline ends. The CDR3 reads CASSANVLGVTEAFF. For the CDR3, the DNA is TGTGCCAGCAGTGCCAACGTGCTGGGAGTCACTGAAGCTTTCTTT.

The rearrangement joins TRBV6-5 to TRBJ1-1; D ambiguous. The CDR3 spans 15 residues. The V end lost 0 bases, the J end lost 4 bases, and 12 bases lay between the germline ends. Germline V gene data show CDR1 as MNHEY and CDR2 as SVGAGI. This CDR3 is CASSYSSGRTTEAFF. The CDR3 nucleotides read TGTGCCAGCAGTTACTCGTCAGGACGTACCACTGAAGCTTTCTTT.